Following are 26 T cell receptor beta chains from one sample sequenced in a study of blood T cell repertoires in COVID-19. Here immunoSEQ multiplex PCR was the method, and the copy in TCRdb shows in-frame clones only, minus some. This sample has over 80,000 clones, with 74% found just once. Input material: peripheral blood. The receptor source for this set is a man aged 65-85 years with COVID-19, enrolled during active disease.

This clone has just one count. V and J are TRBV30 and TRBJ1-2; a possible D gene is TRBD1 (5 bases). The V end was cut by 5 bases, the J end by 6 bases, with 19 bases between. The germline gives CDR1 GTSNPN, CDR2 SVGIG (reference sequence). The CDR3 is 14 amino acids. CDR3 sequence: CAWLPPGGQNGYTF. The CDR3 DNA sequence: TGTGCCTGGTTGCCTCCGGGGGGTCAAAATGGCTACACCTTC.

This clone has more than one count but fewer than ten. The gene calls are TRBV18 and TRBJ1-4, with D possibly TRBD1 on 6 matching bases. The length of the CDR3 is 15 residues. Trimming removed 4 bases from V and 4 bases from J, with 13 bases in between. Germline V CDR1 and CDR2: KGHSH, LQKENI. The CDR3 loop is CASSRRTAGNEKLFF. CDR3 DNA: TGTGCCAGCTCACGACGGACAGCTGGTAATGAAAAACTGTTTTTT.

V gene TRBV5-5 combines with J gene TRBJ2-7, with 7 bases fitting TRBD1. This CDR3 is 12 amino acids long. V lost 3 bases and J lost 3; bases outside the gene matches: 0. Germline loops: CDR1 SGHKS, CDR2 YYEKEE (reference sequence). In DNA form, the CDR3 reads TGTGCCAGCAGCTGGGACAGCTACGAGCAGTACTTC. Protein product: CASSWDSYEQYF. The whole variable domain, remainder taken from reference TRBV5-5 and TRBJ2-7, is DAGVTQSPTHLIKTRGQQVTLRCSPISGHKSVSWYQQVLGQGPQFIFQYYEKEERGRGNFPDRFSARQFPNYSSELNVNALLLGDSALYLCASSWDSYEQYFGPGTRLTVT.

This clone was detected once. The V gene is TRBV10-3, the J gene TRBJ2-7, with TRBD1 identical over 7 bases. Germline CDR1 and CDR2: ENHRY and SYGVKD. The length of the CDR3 is 11 residues. With 9 bases clipped from V and 3 bases from J, the junction kept 2 bases outside the gene matches. The CDR3 region is CAIGTDYEQYF. CDR3 sequence (DNA): TGTGCCATTGGGACAGACTACGAGCAGTACTTC.

J is TRBJ1-3 and V is TRBV4-2, with 7 positions matching TRBD1. CDR3 length: 15 amino acids. Germline trimming cut 0 bases from V and 6 bases from J; bases unmatched to any gene: 5. Germline V gives CDR1 LGHNA, CDR2 YNFKEQ. The CDR3, as DNA: TGTGCCAGCAGCCAAGATAGGACAGGCCAAAACACCATATATTTT. Protein: CASSQDRTGQNTIYF.

This chain links TRBV6-4 with TRBJ2-3; possibly TRBD2 for D (6 bases). There are 15 residues in the CDR3. Trimming cost V 4 bases and J 1 base, with 12 bases left between them. Germline CDR1 MRHNA, CDR2 SNTAGT. CDR3 in amino acids: CASSAGSGRTDTQYF. The CDR3, as DNA: TGTGCCAGCAGTGCGGGTAGCGGACGCACAGATACGCAGTATTTT.

The chain combines TRBV6-6 with TRBJ2-1, with 10 bases matching TRBD2. Germline lookup yields CDR1 MNHNY and CDR2 SVGAGI (reference sequence). V trimming: 0 bases; J trimming: 8 bases; junction bases outside the gene matches: 7. The CDR3 extends over 16 amino acids. The CDR3 spells CASSYSILAGVHEQFF. CDR3 nucleotide sequence: TGTGCCAGCAGTTACTCGATTCTAGCGGGAGTTCATGAGCAGTTCTTC.

The J gene is TRBJ2-5, the V gene TRBV2; 9 bases are a match to TRBD1. Germline loops: CDR1 SNHLY, CDR2 FYNNEI. J lost 3 bases, V lost 11 bases, and 16 bases had no gene match. The CDR3 covers 16 residues. The CDR3 DNA sequence: TGTGCCGCGCGGCGGGATCTCGGGACAGGGAAAGAGACCCAGTACTTC. The encoded protein is CAARRDLGTGKETQYF.

This CDR3 is CASSPIPGQLGKGEQFF. CDR3 bases: TGCGCCAGCAGTCCCATCCCGGGACAGCTGGGGAAAGGTGAGCAGTTCTTC. The chain recombines TRBV10-2 with TRBJ2-1; the match to TRBD1 covers 7 bases. Germline V lookup: CDR1 WSHSY, CDR2 SAAADI. The ends lost 5 bases at V and 9 bases at J; junction bases unmatched: 19. The CDR3 length is 17 residues.

J is TRBJ1-2 and V is TRBV6-5; 8 bases align to TRBD1. The germline gives CDR1 MNHEY, CDR2 SVGAGI. This CDR3 contains 13 residues. Germline trimming cut 10 bases from V and 5 bases from J; bases unmatched to any gene: 9. The CDR3 DNA reads as TGTGCCACCGGCAGGGGGCGTTTTTATGGCTACACCTTC. This gives the protein CATGRGRFYGYTF.

This sequence joins TRBV29-1 and TRBJ2-4; D is unresolved. CDR3 length equals 14 residues. Per germline, CDR1 SQVTM and CDR2 ANQGSEA. Trimming stripped 0 bases from V and 0 bases from J, with 6 bases between. Written as DNA, the CDR3 is TGCAGCGTTGAAGATCGGGTAGCCAAAAACATTCAGTACTTC. This gives the protein CSVEDRVAKNIQYF.

The CDR3 sequence: CASSVGTHQETQYF. CDR3 in DNA: TGTGCCAGCAGCGTCGGGACACACCAAGAGACCCAGTACTTC. The rearrangement uses TRBV9 and TRBJ2-5; D is possibly TRBD1 (6 bases). Germline CDR1 reads SGDLS; CDR2 reads YYNGEE. Between the trimmed V and J ends, which lost 2 bases and 0 bases, there was a span of 8 bases. The length of the CDR3 is 14 residues.

The chain employs TRBV7-2 and TRBJ2-3; 8 bases agree with TRBD1. The CDR3 loop spans 18 amino acids. The V and J ends lost 4 bases and 4 bases, in that order; junction bases with no gene match: 16. Germline loops: CDR1 SGHTA, CDR2 FQGNSA. As DNA, the CDR3 is TGTGCCAGCAGCTCTAGGAGCTCACCGGGACAGGACGCAGATACGCAGTATTTT. Its protein product is CASSSRSSPGQDADTQYF. The whole variable domain, filled in from reference TRBV7-2 and TRBJ2-3, reads GAGVSQSPSNKVTEKGKDVELRCDPISGHTALYWYRQSLGQGLEFLIYFQGNSAPDKSGLPSDRFSAERTGGSVSTLTIQRTQQEDSAVYLCASSSRSSPGQDADTQYFGPGTRLTVL.

The V and J genes are TRBV27 and TRBJ2-3; 10 bases fit TRBD2. The germline gives CDR1 MNHEY, CDR2 SMNVEV (reference sequence). The CDR3 is 15 amino acids. Trimming cost V 7 bases and J 2 bases; bases outside gene matches: 6. This CDR3 is CASKKLAGTTDTQYF. The CDR3 coding sequence is TGTGCCAGCAAGAAACTAGCGGGAACCACAGATACGCAGTATTTT.

About this clone itself: One end of the junction is discordant with germline, which a read error may explain. The chain recombines TRBV6-5 with TRBJ2-5; the D gene is possibly TRBD2 (6 bases). Germline CDR1 and CDR2: MNHEY and SVGAGI. The CDR3 totals 15 residues. DNA of the CDR3: TGTGTCAGCAGTTACCAAGCGGGCTATGAAGAGACCCAGTACTTC. This translates into CVSSYQAGYEETQYF.

The CDR3 nucleotides are TGCGCCAGCAGCACCGGACAGGTGAGAGTTGACGAGCAGTACTTC. This encodes CASSTGQVRVDEQYF. This chain joins TRBV5-1 and TRBJ2-7; 7 bases line up with TRBD1. Germline V lookup: CDR1 SGHRS, CDR2 YFSETQ. CDR3 size: 15 residues. After removal of 4 bases from V and 5 bases from J, the junction contained 12 bases not matched to a gene.

V gene TRBV5-1 combines with J gene TRBJ2-3; D is undetermined. From germline, CDR1 is SGHRS and CDR2 YFSETQ. CDR3 length equals 14 residues. Trimming shortened V by 0 bases and J by 2 bases, and 7 bases separated the two germline ends. The CDR3 here is CASSLGASTDTQYF. DNA of the CDR3: TGCGCCAGCAGCTTGGGGGCATCCACAGATACGCAGTATTTT.

This chain connects TRBV19 to TRBJ2-7, with D perhaps TRBD2 (6 bases). V lost 4 bases, J lost 0 bases, and 22 bases lay in between. The CDR3 has 18 residues. Looked up from germline, CDR1 is LNHDA and CDR2 is SQIVND (reference sequence). Written as DNA, the CDR3 is TGTGCCAGTAGTAAAAACGGCGGGGCCGTTTTGAGCTCCTACGAGCAGTACTTC. This gives the protein CASSKNGGAVLSSYEQYF.

The V call is TRBV7-3, the J call TRBJ1-1; D remains ambiguous. Per the germline V gene, CDR1 is SGHTA and CDR2 is FQGTGA. This CDR3 is 13 amino acids long. V lost 5 bases to trimming and J lost 2 bases, with 9 bases between them. The chain's CDR3 is CASSPRGNTEAFF. Written as DNA, the CDR3 is TGTGCCAGCAGCCCAAGAGGAAACACTGAAGCTTTCTTT.

This sequence joins TRBV7-9 and TRBJ2-7; 10 nucleotides match TRBD1. Per the germline V gene, CDR1 is SEHNR and CDR2 is FQNEAQ (reference sequence). The V gene end was trimmed by 5 bases and the J gene end by 1 base; junction bases not matched to a gene: 5. The CDR3 is 15 residues long. CDR3 residues: CASSAPDRGSYEQYF. The CDR3 DNA sequence: TGTGCCAGCAGCGCGCCGGACAGGGGGTCCTACGAGCAGTACTTC.

This clone has a single count. This chain links TRBV7-4 with TRBJ2-5; the match to TRBD2 covers 7 bases. Germline CDR1 and CDR2: SGHVT and SQSDAQ. The CDR3 consists of 15 residues. With V trimmed by 4 bases and J by 0 bases, 5 bases remained unmatched. CDR3 nucleotides: TGTGCCAGCAGCTCGCTAGCGGAGTACCAAGAGACCCAGTACTTC. The encoded protein is CASSSLAEYQETQYF. Using reference TRBV7-4 and TRBJ2-5 for the parts outside the CDR3, the full variable domain is GAGVSQSPRYKVAKRGRDVALRCDSISGHVTLYWYRQTLGQGSEVLTYSQSDAQRDKSGRPSGRFSAERPERSVSTLKIQRTEQGDSAVYLCASSSLAEYQETQYFGPGTRLLVL.

The V gene is TRBV10-3, the J gene TRBJ2-7, with 7 bases identical to TRBD2. CDR3 length: 14 amino acids. J gave up 0 bases and V 10 bases, and 9 bases lay outside the gene matches. Germline V lookup: CDR1 ENHRY, CDR2 SYGVKD. The CDR3 spells CASAGRESSYEQYF. CDR3 DNA sequence: TGTGCCAGCGCCGGGCGGGAGAGCTCCTACGAGCAGTACTTC.

The chain couples TRBV23-1 to TRBJ2-3; the D gene is possibly TRBD1 (5 bases). TRBV23-1 belongs to the ORF category, with a function that is uncertain. Trimming stripped 7 bases from V and 4 bases from J, with 12 bases between. The CDR3 runs 13 residues. CDR3 in amino acids: CASNHGAADTQYF. The DNA for the CDR3 is TGCGCCAGCAATCATGGGGCGGCAGATACGCAGTATTTT.

The chain employs TRBV11-2 and TRBJ2-7, with D maybe TRBD1 (6 bases). Germline loops: CDR1 SGHAT, CDR2 FQNNGV. Trimming removed 4 bases from V and 3 bases from J, with 16 bases in between. The CDR3 runs to 15 residues. The CDR3 region has the DNA TGTGCCAGCAGCTCACCATTAAGGGACATCTACGAGCAGTACTTC. This gives the protein CASSSPLRDIYEQYF.

This chain joins TRBV6-2 or TRBV6-3 and TRBJ1-5; 10 bases align to TRBD1. This CDR3 is built from 18 residues. V was pared by 0 bases and J by 4 bases, with 9 bases of the junction left unmatched. Germline-derived CDR1 and CDR2 are MNHEY and SVGEGT. This chain's CDR3 is CASSYSTGQGTVNQPQHF. The CDR3 region has the DNA TGTGCCAGCAGTTACTCGACGGGACAGGGGACGGTGAATCAGCCCCAGCATTTT.

This sequence joins TRBV5-1 and TRBJ1-2, with 8 bases fitting TRBD1. CDR1 is SGHRS, CDR2 YFSETQ, per germline. The CDR3 sequence is 14 residues long. With V trimmed by 0 bases and J by 4 bases, 2 bases remained unmatched. CDR3 loop: CASSLETGVYGYTF. In DNA form, the CDR3 reads TGCGCCAGCAGCTTGGAGACAGGGGTCTATGGCTACACCTTC.